Listed below are T cell receptor beta chains from one sample, sequenced in a study of CD8 T cells in ankylosing spondylitis. TCRdb analysed the 5' RACE reads with MiXCR anew, one entry per CDR3 protein. The sample lists over 600,000 distinct CDR3 sequences, 15% to 20% occurring once. Sequenced sample: blood, either unsorted or a sorted T cell fraction (not recorded which). Every receptor here comes from a male donor with ankylosing spondylitis. Each CDR3 is given with its conserved first and last residue. A D gene is named only where the DNA matches it firmly. The size entry is marked missing in some rows and otherwise reads once, few, many or a size class.

cdr3_aa: CASSQEGRPNEQFF
cdr3_nt: TGCGCCAGCAGCCAAGAAGGGCGGCCCAATGAGCAGTTCTTC
v_call: TRBV4-1
j_call: TRBJ2-1
clone_size: few
d_call: .

cdr3_aa: CASSYVANEQFF
cdr3_nt: TGTGCCAGCAGTTACGTAGCTAATGAGCAGTTCTTC
v_call: TRBV6-2/TRBV6-3
j_call: TRBJ2-1
clone_size: .
d_call: .

cdr3_aa: CASSFSSDRANTDTQYF
cdr3_nt: TGCGCCAGCAGTTTTTCCTCCGACAGGGCCAACACAGATACGCAGTATTTT
v_call: TRBV5-1
j_call: TRBJ2-3
clone_size: .
d_call: TRBD1

cdr3_aa: CASSVEVYNYGYTF
cdr3_nt: TGTGCCAGCAGCGTAGAGGTGTATAACTATGGCTACACCTTC
v_call: TRBV9
j_call: TRBJ1-2
clone_size: few
d_call: .

cdr3_aa: CSARDPPRLQFF
cdr3_nt: TGCAGTGCTAGAGATCCCCCAAGACTACAGTTCTTC
v_call: TRBV20-1
j_call: TRBJ2-1
clone_size: .
d_call: .

cdr3_aa: CASSQDLTGGGWGQPQHF
cdr3_nt: TGCGCCAGCAGCCAAGATCTGACAGGGGGCGGTTGGGGTCAGCCCCAGCATTTT
v_call: TRBV4-1
j_call: TRBJ1-5
clone_size: few
d_call: TRBD1

cdr3_aa: CASSFITTGANVLTF
cdr3_nt: TGTGCCAGCAGCTTTATTACTACTGGGGCCAACGTCCTGACTTTC
v_call: TRBV28
j_call: TRBJ2-6
clone_size: few
d_call: .

cdr3_aa: CSARGIGTSGREQFF
cdr3_nt: TGCAGTGCTAGAGGAATCGGGACTAGCGGCCGTGAGCAGTTCTTC
v_call: TRBV20-1
j_call: TRBJ2-1
clone_size: few
d_call: TRBD2

cdr3_aa: CASSASPGLAGATQYF
cdr3_nt: TGTGCCAGCAGCGCCTCCCCCGGACTAGCGGGAGCGACCCAGTACTTC
v_call: TRBV7-8
j_call: TRBJ2-5
clone_size: few
d_call: TRBD2

cdr3_aa: CASSPRATNNSPLHF
cdr3_nt: TGTGCCAGCAGCCCCCGGGCCACCAACAATTCACCCCTCCACTTT
v_call: TRBV7-2
j_call: TRBJ1-6
clone_size: few
d_call: .

cdr3_aa: CSVLQGADEQYF
cdr3_nt: TGCAGCGTTTTACAGGGGGCCGACGAGCAGTACTTC
v_call: TRBV29-1
j_call: TRBJ2-7
clone_size: .
d_call: TRBD1

cdr3_aa: CATSDRYETQYF
cdr3_nt: TGTGCCACCAGTGACCGCTACGAGACCCAGTACTTC
v_call: TRBV24-1
j_call: TRBJ2-5
clone_size: few
d_call: .

cdr3_aa: CASSLAGRRMNTEAFF
cdr3_nt: TGTGCCAGCAGCTTAGCGGGGCGGCGGATGAACACTGAAGCTTTCTTT
v_call: TRBV7-9
j_call: TRBJ1-1
clone_size: few
d_call: .

cdr3_aa: CASSQALGASYNEQFF
cdr3_nt: TGCGCCAGCAGCCAAGCTTTAGGAGCATCCTACAATGAGCAGTTCTTC
v_call: TRBV4-3
j_call: TRBJ2-1
clone_size: .
d_call: .

cdr3_aa: CASSLPDKLPDTQYF
cdr3_nt: TGTGCCAGCAGCTTACCCGACAAGTTGCCAGATACGCAGTATTTT
v_call: TRBV11-1
j_call: TRBJ2-3
clone_size: few
d_call: .

cdr3_aa: CASSLRATASPTDTQYF
cdr3_nt: TGTGCCAGCAGCTTGAGGGCTACAGCGAGCCCCACAGATACGCAGTATTTT
v_call: TRBV5-8
j_call: TRBJ2-3
clone_size: .
d_call: .

cdr3_aa: CASSSGFPTDTQYF
cdr3_nt: TGTGCCAGCAGCTCCGGGTTTCCCACAGATACGCAGTATTTT
v_call: TRBV5-6
j_call: TRBJ2-3
clone_size: few
d_call: .

cdr3_aa: CASSRTSGGAETQYF
cdr3_nt: TGTGCCAGCAGTCGGACTAGCGGGGGGGCGGAGACCCAGTACTTC
v_call: TRBV12-3/TRBV12-4
j_call: TRBJ2-5
clone_size: few
d_call: TRBD2

cdr3_aa: CASSSQGAGSYNSPLHF
cdr3_nt: TGTGCCAGCAGCTCACAGGGGGCGGGCTCCTATAATTCACCCCTCCACTTT
v_call: TRBV7-6
j_call: TRBJ1-6
clone_size: few
d_call: TRBD1

cdr3_aa: CATISPYNEQFF
cdr3_nt: TGTGCCACCATCTCGCCTTACAATGAGCAGTTCTTC
v_call: TRBV24-1
j_call: TRBJ2-1
clone_size: few
d_call: .